The entry that follows covers one T cell receptor beta chain sequence. The data are from a study of T cells in Graves' hyperthyroidism and ophthalmopathy. No ophthalmopathy progression within 18 months constituted stable Graves' hyperthyroidism. TCR beta CDR3 regions were amplified from RNA. The HTBI primer set drove a first-round RT-PCR of the TCR CDR3. MiXCR, run by TCRdb on the multiplex PCR reads, gives a single entry per CDR3 protein. The repertoire holds fewer than 600,000 distinct CDR3 sequences, with around 15% as singletons. The receptor was isolated from a woman aged 40 to 55 with Graves' hyperthyroidism. The specimen sequenced was blood.

CDR3 region: CASSPRTSGQYEQFF. The CDR3 DNA is TGTGCCAGCAGCCCCAGGACTAGCGGACAATATGAGCAGTTCTTC. The rearrangement links TRBV9 to TRBJ2-1, with 10 nucleotides matching TRBD2. CDR3 length: 15 amino acids. Germline V gene data show CDR1 as SGDLS and CDR2 as YYNGEE. J was trimmed by 8 bases and V by 4 bases; bases with no gene match: 9.